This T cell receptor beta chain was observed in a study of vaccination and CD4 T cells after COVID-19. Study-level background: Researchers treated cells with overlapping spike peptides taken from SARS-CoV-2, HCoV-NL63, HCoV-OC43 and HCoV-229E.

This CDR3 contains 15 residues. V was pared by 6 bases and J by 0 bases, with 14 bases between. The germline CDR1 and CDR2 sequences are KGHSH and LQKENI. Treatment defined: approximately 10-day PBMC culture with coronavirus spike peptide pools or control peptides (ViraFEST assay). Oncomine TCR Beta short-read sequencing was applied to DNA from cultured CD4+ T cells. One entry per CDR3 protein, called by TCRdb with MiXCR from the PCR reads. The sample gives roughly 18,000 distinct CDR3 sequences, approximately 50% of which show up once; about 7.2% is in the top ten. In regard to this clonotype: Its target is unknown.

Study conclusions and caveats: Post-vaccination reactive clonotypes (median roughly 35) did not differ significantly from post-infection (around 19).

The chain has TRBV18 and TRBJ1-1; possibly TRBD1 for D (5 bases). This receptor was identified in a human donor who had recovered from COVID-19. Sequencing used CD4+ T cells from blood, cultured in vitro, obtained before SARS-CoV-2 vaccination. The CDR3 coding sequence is TGTGCCAGCTCGAAGGGGAGACAGATGAACACTGAAGCTTTCTTT. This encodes CASSKGRQMNTEAFF.